This is a list of T cell receptor beta chains from one sample in a study of identical twins. TCRdb independently ran MiXCR on the 5' RACE reads; one entry per CDR3 protein. The sample has some 320,000 distinct CDR3 sequences, over 9% seen once. These data also formed part of another study, on yellow fever vaccine responses in identical twins.

The sequencing input was CD8+ T cells sorted from blood. Source of these receptors: a young woman in good health. The CDR3 runs from the conserved cysteine through the conserved F or W. The D gene is left open where the match is weak. Clone size is stated in some rows and not others, as once, few, many or a class when expanded.

D gene,clone size,V gene,J gene,CDR3 DNA,CDR3 protein
TRBD1,few,TRBV5-1,TRBJ2-7,TGCGCCAGCAGCCCGGGGACAGGGGGCGAGGATTTCTACGAGCAGTACTTC,CASSPGTGGEDFYEQYF
TRBD2,.,TRBV20-1,TRBJ2-1,TGCAGTGCTAGAGCAAAGGGGATAGCGGGAGTCTTGTACAATGAGCAGTTCTTC,CSARAKGIAGVLYNEQFF
.,few,TRBV4-1,TRBJ1-4,TGCGCCAGCAGCCACGGGAGCGGGGGGGATGAAAAACTGTTTTTT,CASSHGSGGDEKLFF
.,.,TRBV4-1,TRBJ1-2,TGCGCCAGCAGCCAAGACGTATCTAACTATGGCTACACCTTC,CASSQDVSNYGYTF
TRBD1,many,TRBV29-1,TRBJ2-7,TGCAGCGTTACCGGGACAGGGGGCTACGAGCAGTACTTC,CSVTGTGGYEQYF
.,many,TRBV25-1,TRBJ1-5,TGTGCCAGCAGTGAGGCGACAGGCCGCCAGCCCCAGCATTTT,CASSEATGRQPQHF
.,.,TRBV12-3/TRBV12-4,TRBJ2-2,TGTGCCAGTGGCCGGGTCGGGGGCACCGGGGAGCTGTTTTTT,CASGRVGGTGELFF
TRBD2,few,TRBV25-1,TRBJ2-3,TGTGCCAGCAGTGAAATAACTAGCGGGAGTAAGGCGGATACGCAGTATTTT,CASSEITSGSKADTQYF
TRBD1,.,TRBV2,TRBJ1-2,TGTGCCAGCAGCGCTCTGACAGGGGTTGGCTATGGCTACACCTTC,CASSALTGVGYGYTF
TRBD2,.,TRBV9,TRBJ2-1,TGTGCCAGCAGCTCCACTAGCGGGAGTAGTAATGAGCAGTTCTTC,CASSSTSGSSNEQFF
TRBD2,few,TRBV14,TRBJ2-5,TGTGCCAGCAGCCCCGGAGGACTAGCGGGCTTACTTGAGGAGACCCAGTACTTC,CASSPGGLAGLLEETQYF
.,.,TRBV6-5,TRBJ1-5,TGTGCCAGCAGTTCCTCTCCCAGTCAGCCCCAGCATTTT,CASSSSPSQPQHF
.,few,TRBV4-1,TRBJ1-1,TGCGCCAGCAGCCATTGGGGGTTAGATCGTAGCACTGAAGCTTTCTTT,CASSHWGLDRSTEAFF
.,.,TRBV15,TRBJ1-5,TGTGCCACCAGCACCCGGACTGGGAGCAATCAGCCCCAGCATTTT,CATSTRTGSNQPQHF
.,many,TRBV29-1,TRBJ2-3,TGCAGCGTTGAAGTTGGGGGAGGAGGAGATACGCAGTATTTT,CSVEVGGGGDTQYF
.,few,TRBV5-1,TRBJ1-1,TGCGCCAGCACAATCCCCCCCAGAGCTTTCTTT,CASTIPPRAFF
.,.,TRBV20-1,TRBJ1-2,TGCAGTGCTAGTTTTCCGGACTATGGCTACACCTTC,CSASFPDYGYTF
.,.,TRBV19,TRBJ2-7,TGTGCCAGTAGTATCGGAACTAGCCGCGAGCAGTACTTC,CASSIGTSREQYF
.,.,TRBV20-1,TRBJ2-7,TGCAGTGCTCGATCGGGGAACTCCTACGAGCAGTACTTC,CSARSGNSYEQYF
.,few,TRBV11-2,TRBJ2-1,TGTGCCAGCAGCTTAGCGGATGGTGGGTTCAATGAGCAGTTCTTC,CASSLADGGFNEQFF
.,few,TRBV7-9,TRBJ2-2,TGTGCCAGCAGCTTTAAAACGGGACCCCCAACCGGGGAGCTGTTTTTT,CASSFKTGPPTGELFF
TRBD1,.,TRBV29-1,TRBJ2-7,TGCAGCGTTGAGACAGGGAACTACGAGCAGTACTTC,CSVETGNYEQYF
TRBD1,.,TRBV9,TRBJ2-2,TGTGCCAGCAGCGACCGGGACAGGGGGTCCGGGGAGCTGTTTTTT,CASSDRDRGSGELFF
TRBD2,many,TRBV20-1,TRBJ2-7,TGCAGTGCCCGCGAACTAGCGGGAACATACGAGCAGTACTTC,CSARELAGTYEQYF
.,.,TRBV6-2/TRBV6-3,TRBJ2-3,TGTGCCAGCAGTTACTACCCCCAAACAGATACGCAGTATTTT,CASSYYPQTDTQYF
TRBD1,.,TRBV12-5,TRBJ1-2,TGTGCTAGTGGTTTGGCGACAGGGTATGGCTACACCTTC,CASGLATGYGYTF
.,few,TRBV5-1,TRBJ1-2,TGCGCCAGCAGCTTGGATGGGCAGGGACACTATGGCTACACCTTC,CASSLDGQGHYGYTF
.,many,TRBV7-9,TRBJ2-1,TGTGCCAGCAGGTATAGCAATGAGCAGTTCTTC,CASRYSNEQFF
.,.,TRBV4-1,TRBJ2-7,TGCGCCAGCAGCCAAGATACGGCGGGAACCTACGAGCAGTACTTC,CASSQDTAGTYEQYF
.,few,TRBV4-1,TRBJ2-3,TGCGCCAGCAGCCAAGACTCATTCACAGATACGCAGTATTTT,CASSQDSFTDTQYF
.,few,TRBV9,TRBJ1-1,TGTGCCAGCAGCTCGCACGGTGAGAACACTGAAGCTTTCTTT,CASSSHGENTEAFF
.,few,TRBV11-2,TRBJ1-2,TGTGCCAGCGGGACGTGGGGGTCCAGCTATGGCTACACCTTC,CASGTWGSSYGYTF
.,.,TRBV9,TRBJ2-1,TGTGCCAGCAGCGTAGCGGAGCGGTACAATGAGCAGTTCTTC,CASSVAERYNEQFF
TRBD2,many,TRBV3-1,TRBJ2-1,TGTGCCAGCAGCCAAGATCCTAGCGGCTACAATGAGCAGTTCTTC,CASSQDPSGYNEQFF
TRBD1,many,TRBV5-1,TRBJ2-5,TGTGCCAGCAGTCCCGACAGGGGCGAGACCCAGTACTTC,CASSPDRGETQYF
TRBD1,many,TRBV20-1,TRBJ1-1,TGCAGTGCTAGAGATTTGGGGACAGGGAACACTGAAGCTTTCTTT,CSARDLGTGNTEAFF
.,.,TRBV12-3/TRBV12-4,TRBJ2-1,TGTGCCAGCTTGGGGGGCGATGAGCAGTTCTTC,CASLGGDEQFF
.,few,TRBV12-3/TRBV12-4,TRBJ2-1,TGTGCCAGCAGTTTGCAGGCCCCGGCCTACAATGAGCAGTTCTTC,CASSLQAPAYNEQFF
TRBD1,.,TRBV6-1,TRBJ1-5,TGTGCCAGCAGCACTCCGGGACAGGGGAGAGATAGCAATCAGCCCCAGCATTTT,CASSTPGQGRDSNQPQHF
TRBD2,.,TRBV4-1,TRBJ2-7,TGCGCCAGCAGCCGGCGGGGGTGGTGGGAGACCCACTACGAGCAGTACTTC,CASSRRGWWETHYEQYF
TRBD2,.,TRBV5-1,TRBJ2-7,TGCGCCAGCAGCTTTGGGCGACGGGACTACTTTTATTACTCCTACGAGCAGTACTTC,CASSFGRRDYFYYSYEQYF
.,many,TRBV29-1,TRBJ2-1,TGCAGCGTTGAACCCGAGGAGGGCAATGAGCAGTTCTTC,CSVEPEEGNEQFF
.,.,TRBV29-1,TRBJ2-7,TGCAGCGTTACCGGGGGACTCACCTACGAGCAGTACTTC,CSVTGGLTYEQYF
.,.,TRBV12-3/TRBV12-4,TRBJ1-2,TGTGCCAGCAGTTTATGGCAGGGGATGTTGGTTGGCTACACCTTC,CASSLWQGMLVGYTF
.,.,TRBV6-2/TRBV6-3,TRBJ1-2,TGTGCCAGCAGTTTAACGGACAGTAGCTATGGCTACACCTTC,CASSLTDSSYGYTF
.,.,TRBV20-1,TRBJ2-4,TGCAGTGCTAAACCCCCGGGAGTAGCCAAAAACATTCAGTACTTC,CSAKPPGVAKNIQYF
TRBD2,.,TRBV12-3/TRBV12-4,TRBJ2-5,TGTGCCAGCAGTCAGGAACTAGCGGGAGGGGTGGGGACCCAGTACTTC,CASSQELAGGVGTQYF
TRBD2,many,TRBV25-1,TRBJ2-2,TGTGCCAGCAGTGAACTAGCGGGAGACACCGGGGAGCTGTTTTTT,CASSELAGDTGELFF
.,few,TRBV7-2,TRBJ1-3,TGTGCCAGCAGCTTCTTCCGGAGCTCTGGAAACACCATATATTTT,CASSFFRSSGNTIYF
TRBD1,.,TRBV6-2/TRBV6-3,TRBJ1-1,TGTGCCAGCAGTGGCTGGGACAGGCATTTAGTATCTGAAGCTTTCTTT,CASSGWDRHLVSEAFF